The clone carrying this TCR beta chain was counted only a few times. PCR amplification relied on 60 Vbeta primers (plus 13 Jbeta primers). Some clones are missing from TCRdb's copy, which holds only in-frame ones; the method was immunoSEQ multiplex PCR. The sample lists about 69,000 clones, 65% to 70% occurring once. The CDR3 has 17 residues. Between the trimmed V and J ends, which lost 5 bases and 0 bases, there was a span of 20 bases. Germline CDR1 SGHAT, CDR2 FQNNGV. This sample was included in a study of cytomegalovirus exposure and HLA in healthy donors. Specimen: PBMCs. This sequence was found in a male donor in good health and CMV-seropositive. The chain recombines TRBV11-2 with TRBJ2-7; D is possibly TRBD2 (7 bases). CDR3 protein: CASSLSRGGPNSYEQYF. CDR3 bases: TGTGCCAGCAGCCTGTCACGCGGGGGCCCAAACTCCTACGAGCAGTACTTC.